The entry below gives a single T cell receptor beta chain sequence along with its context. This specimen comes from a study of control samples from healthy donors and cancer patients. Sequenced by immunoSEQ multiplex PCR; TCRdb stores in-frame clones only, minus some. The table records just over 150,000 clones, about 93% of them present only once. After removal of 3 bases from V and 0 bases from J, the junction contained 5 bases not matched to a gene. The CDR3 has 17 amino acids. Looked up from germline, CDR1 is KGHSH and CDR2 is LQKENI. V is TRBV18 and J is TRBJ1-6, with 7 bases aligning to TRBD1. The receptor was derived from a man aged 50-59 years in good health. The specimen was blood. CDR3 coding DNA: TGTGCCAGCTCACCCCCGGGACAGAGCTCCTATAATTCACCCCTCCACTTT. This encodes CASSPPGQSSYNSPLHF.